This TCR beta chain was sequenced in a study of blood T cell repertoires in COVID-19. Profiled with immunoSEQ multiplex PCR; TCRdb holds only in-frame clones, not every one. The data contain fewer than 100,000 clones, over 75% of them singletons. The CDR3 runs to 12 residues. V was shortened by 3 bases and J by 6 bases, with 8 bases between the two germline ends. In germline, CDR1 is KGHSH, CDR2 LQKENI. This sequence originates from a man in his 60s with acute or convalescent COVID-19. Sequences were obtained from peripheral blood. The chain carries TRBV18 and TRBJ2-5; possibly TRBD2 for D (6 bases). The CDR3 region has the DNA TGTGCCAGCTCACCCGGGACTCAGACCCAGTACTTC. This codes for CASSPGTQTQYF.